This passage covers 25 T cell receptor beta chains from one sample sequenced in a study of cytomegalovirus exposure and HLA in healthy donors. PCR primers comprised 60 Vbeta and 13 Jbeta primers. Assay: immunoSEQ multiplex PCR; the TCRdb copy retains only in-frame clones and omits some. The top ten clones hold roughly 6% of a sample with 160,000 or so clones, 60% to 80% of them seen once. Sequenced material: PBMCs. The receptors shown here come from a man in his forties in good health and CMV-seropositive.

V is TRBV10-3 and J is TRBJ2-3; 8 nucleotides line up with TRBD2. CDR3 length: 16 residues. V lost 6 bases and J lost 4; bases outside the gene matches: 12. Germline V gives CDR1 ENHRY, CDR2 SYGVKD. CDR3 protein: CAISVTLAEGADTQYF. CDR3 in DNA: TGTGCCATCAGCGTCACACTAGCGGAGGGGGCAGATACGCAGTATTTT.

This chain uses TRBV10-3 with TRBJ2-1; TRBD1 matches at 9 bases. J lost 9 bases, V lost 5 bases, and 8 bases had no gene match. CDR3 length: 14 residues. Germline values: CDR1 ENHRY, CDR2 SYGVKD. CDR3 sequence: CAISNRGLGGEQFF. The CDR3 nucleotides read TGTGCCATCAGTAACAGGGGGCTGGGAGGTGAGCAGTTCTTC.

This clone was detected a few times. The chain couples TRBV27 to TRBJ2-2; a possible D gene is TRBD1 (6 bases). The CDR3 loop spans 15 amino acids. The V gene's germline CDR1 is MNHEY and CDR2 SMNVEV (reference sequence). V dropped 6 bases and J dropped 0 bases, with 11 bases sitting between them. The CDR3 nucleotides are TGTGCCAGCAGCCAGGGGCTAACGAACACCGGGGAGCTGTTTTTT. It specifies CASSQGLTNTGELFF.

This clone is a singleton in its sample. The DNA for the CDR3 is TGTGCCAGCAGTGACAGGATTTCCTACGAGCAGTACTTC. Encoded protein: CASSDRISYEQYF. The chain carries TRBV6-1 and TRBJ2-7; D is unclear. The CDR3 sequence is 13 residues long. Trimming took 3 bases from V and 1 from J, leaving 7 bases between them. Germline V gives CDR1 MNHNS, CDR2 SASEGT.

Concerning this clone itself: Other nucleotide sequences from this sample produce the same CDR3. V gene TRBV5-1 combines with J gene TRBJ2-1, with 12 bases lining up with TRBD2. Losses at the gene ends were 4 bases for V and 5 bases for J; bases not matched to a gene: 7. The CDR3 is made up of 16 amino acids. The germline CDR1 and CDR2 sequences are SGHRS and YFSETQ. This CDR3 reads CASSVPGLAGNNEQFF. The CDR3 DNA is TGCGCCAGCAGCGTACCGGGACTAGCGGGCAACAATGAGCAGTTCTTC.

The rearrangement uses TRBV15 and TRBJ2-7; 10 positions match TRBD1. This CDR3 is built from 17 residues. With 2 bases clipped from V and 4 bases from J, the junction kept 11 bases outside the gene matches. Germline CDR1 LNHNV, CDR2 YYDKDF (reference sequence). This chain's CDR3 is CATSRNRGAGQGYEQYF. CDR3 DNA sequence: TGTGCCACCAGCAGAAACCGGGGGGCGGGACAGGGGTACGAGCAGTACTTC.

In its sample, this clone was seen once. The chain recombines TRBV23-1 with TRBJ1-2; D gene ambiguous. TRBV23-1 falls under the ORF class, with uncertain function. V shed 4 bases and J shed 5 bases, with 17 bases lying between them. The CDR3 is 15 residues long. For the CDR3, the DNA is TGCGCCAGCAGTCTCCGTGGAGGGCCGAGATATGGCTACACCTTC. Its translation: CASSLRGGPRYGYTF.

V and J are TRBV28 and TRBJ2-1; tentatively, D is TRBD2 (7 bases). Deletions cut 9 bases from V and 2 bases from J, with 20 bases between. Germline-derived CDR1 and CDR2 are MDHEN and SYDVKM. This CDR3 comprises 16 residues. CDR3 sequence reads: CASHSSSGGTYNEQFF. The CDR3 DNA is TGTGCCAGTCATTCATCGTCGGGGGGCACCTACAATGAGCAGTTCTTC.

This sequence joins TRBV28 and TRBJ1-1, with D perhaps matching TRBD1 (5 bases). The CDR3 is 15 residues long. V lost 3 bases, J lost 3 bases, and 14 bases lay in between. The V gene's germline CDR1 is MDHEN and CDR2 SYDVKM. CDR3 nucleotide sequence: TGTGCCAGCAGTTTGGATTTGGGGGAGGACACTGAAGCTTTCTTT. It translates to CASSLDLGEDTEAFF.

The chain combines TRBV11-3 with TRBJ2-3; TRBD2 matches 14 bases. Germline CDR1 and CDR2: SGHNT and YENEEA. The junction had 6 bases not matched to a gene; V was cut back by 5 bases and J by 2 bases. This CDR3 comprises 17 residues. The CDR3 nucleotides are TGTGCCAGCAGCCCAGGACTAGCGGGAGGCATCACAGATACGCAGTATTTT. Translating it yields CASSPGLAGGITDTQYF.

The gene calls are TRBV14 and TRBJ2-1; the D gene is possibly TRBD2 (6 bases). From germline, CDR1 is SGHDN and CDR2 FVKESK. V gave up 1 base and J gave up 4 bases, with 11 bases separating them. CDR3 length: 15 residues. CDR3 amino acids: CASSQGVLAYNEQFF. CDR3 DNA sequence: TGTGCCAGCAGCCAAGGCGTCCTAGCGTACAATGAGCAGTTCTTC.

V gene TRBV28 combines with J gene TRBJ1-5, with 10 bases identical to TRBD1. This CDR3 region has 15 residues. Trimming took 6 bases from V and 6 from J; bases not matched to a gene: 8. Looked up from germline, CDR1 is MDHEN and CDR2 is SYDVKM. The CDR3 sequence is CASRGRDRGSQPQHF. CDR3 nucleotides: TGTGCCAGCAGGGGCCGGGACAGGGGTTCTCAGCCCCAGCATTTT. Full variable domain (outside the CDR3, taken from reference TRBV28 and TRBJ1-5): DVKVTQSSRYLVKRTGEKVFLECVQDMDHENMFWYRQDPGLGLRLIYFSYDVKMKEKGDIPEGYSVSREKKERFSLILESASTNQTSMYLCASRGRDRGSQPQHFGDGTRLSIL.

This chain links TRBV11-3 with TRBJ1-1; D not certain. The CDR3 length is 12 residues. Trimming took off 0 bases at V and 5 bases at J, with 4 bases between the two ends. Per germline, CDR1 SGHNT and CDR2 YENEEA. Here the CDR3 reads CASSLEATEAFF. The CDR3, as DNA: TGTGCCAGCAGCTTAGAAGCGACTGAAGCTTTCTTT.

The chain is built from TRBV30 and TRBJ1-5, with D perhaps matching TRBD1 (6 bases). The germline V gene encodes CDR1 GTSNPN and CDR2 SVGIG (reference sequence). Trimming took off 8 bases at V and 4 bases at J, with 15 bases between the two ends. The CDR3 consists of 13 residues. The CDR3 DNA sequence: TGTGCCGGGTCCCGGGACACTAATCAGCCCCAGCATTTT. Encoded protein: CAGSRDTNQPQHF.

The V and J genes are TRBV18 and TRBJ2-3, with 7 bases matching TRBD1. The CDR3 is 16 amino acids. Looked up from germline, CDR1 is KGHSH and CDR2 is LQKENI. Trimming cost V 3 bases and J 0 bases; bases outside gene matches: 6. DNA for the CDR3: TGTGCCAGCTCACCGACCGGGACAGATAGCACAGATACGCAGTATTTT. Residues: CASSPTGTDSTDTQYF.

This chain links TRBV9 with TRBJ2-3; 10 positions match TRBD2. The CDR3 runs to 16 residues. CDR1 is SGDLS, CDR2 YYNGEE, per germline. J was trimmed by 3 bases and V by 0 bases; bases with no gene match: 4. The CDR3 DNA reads TGTGCCAGCAGCGTAGGAACTAGCGGGATGACAGATACGCAGTATTTT. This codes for CASSVGTSGMTDTQYF.

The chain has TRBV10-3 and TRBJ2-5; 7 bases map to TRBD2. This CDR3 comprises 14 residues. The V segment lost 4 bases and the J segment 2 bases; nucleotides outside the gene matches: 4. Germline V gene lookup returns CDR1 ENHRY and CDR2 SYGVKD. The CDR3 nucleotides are TGTGCCATCAGTGCCGGGACTACACAAGAGACCCAGTACTTC. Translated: CAISAGTTQETQYF.

The CDR3 protein is CAISESNSKNEKLFF. CDR3 DNA: TGTGCCATCAGTGAGTCGAACAGCAAGAATGAAAAACTGTTTTTT. The V gene is TRBV10-3, the J gene TRBJ1-4; D uncertain. The CDR3 sequence is 15 residues long. Germline lookup yields CDR1 ENHRY and CDR2 SYGVKD. V was cut by 0 bases and J by 5 bases, with 10 bases left in between.

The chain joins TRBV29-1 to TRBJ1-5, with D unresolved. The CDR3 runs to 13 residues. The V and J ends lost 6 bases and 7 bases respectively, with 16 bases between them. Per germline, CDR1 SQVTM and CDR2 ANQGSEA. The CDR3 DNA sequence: TGCAGCGTCTCCCTATCCGGGGAACAGCCCCAGCATTTT. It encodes CSVSLSGEQPQHF.

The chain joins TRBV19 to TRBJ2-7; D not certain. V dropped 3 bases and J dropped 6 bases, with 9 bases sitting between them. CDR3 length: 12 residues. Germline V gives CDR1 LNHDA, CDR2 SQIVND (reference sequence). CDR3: CASSILNREQYF. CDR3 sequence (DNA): TGTGCCAGTAGTATTCTAAATCGCGAGCAGTACTTC.

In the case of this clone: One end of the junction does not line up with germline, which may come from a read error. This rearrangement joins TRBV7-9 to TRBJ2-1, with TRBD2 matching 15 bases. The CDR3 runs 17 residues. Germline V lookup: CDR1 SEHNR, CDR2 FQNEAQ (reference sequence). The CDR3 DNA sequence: TGTTCCAGCAGGAACCGGACTAGCGGGAGGGCCTGGGATGAGCAGTTCTTC. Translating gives CSSRNRTSGRAWDEQFF.

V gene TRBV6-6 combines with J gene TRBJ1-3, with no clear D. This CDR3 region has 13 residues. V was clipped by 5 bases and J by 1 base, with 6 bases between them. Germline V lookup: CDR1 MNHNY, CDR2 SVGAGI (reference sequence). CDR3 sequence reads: CASSPQSGNTIYF. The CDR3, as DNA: TGTGCCAGCAGTCCCCAATCTGGAAACACCATATATTTT.

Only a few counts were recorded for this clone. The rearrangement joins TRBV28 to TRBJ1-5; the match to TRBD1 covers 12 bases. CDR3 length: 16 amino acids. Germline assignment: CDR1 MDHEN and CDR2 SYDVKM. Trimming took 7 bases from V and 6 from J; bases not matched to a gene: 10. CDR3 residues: CASNLRDRGPGQPQHF. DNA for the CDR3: TGTGCCAGCAACTTGCGGGACAGGGGGCCGGGTCAGCCCCAGCATTTT.

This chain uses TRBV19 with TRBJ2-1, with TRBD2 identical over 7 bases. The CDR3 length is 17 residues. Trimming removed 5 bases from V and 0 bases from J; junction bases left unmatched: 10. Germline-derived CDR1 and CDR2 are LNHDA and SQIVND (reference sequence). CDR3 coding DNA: TGTGCCAGTAGTGCCTTTAGAGCGGGAAGCTCCTACAATGAGCAGTTCTTC. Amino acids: CASSAFRAGSSYNEQFF.

The CDR3 DNA sequence: TGTGCCAGCAGCTCTTCGGAGTGGACCGGGGAGCTGTTTTTT. Protein sequence: CASSSSEWTGELFF. This chain links TRBV28 with TRBJ2-2; D is unresolved. Germline CDR1 reads MDHEN; CDR2 reads SYDVKM. This CDR3 is 14 amino acids long. V lost 6 bases and J 5 bases, leaving 13 bases between the germline ends.